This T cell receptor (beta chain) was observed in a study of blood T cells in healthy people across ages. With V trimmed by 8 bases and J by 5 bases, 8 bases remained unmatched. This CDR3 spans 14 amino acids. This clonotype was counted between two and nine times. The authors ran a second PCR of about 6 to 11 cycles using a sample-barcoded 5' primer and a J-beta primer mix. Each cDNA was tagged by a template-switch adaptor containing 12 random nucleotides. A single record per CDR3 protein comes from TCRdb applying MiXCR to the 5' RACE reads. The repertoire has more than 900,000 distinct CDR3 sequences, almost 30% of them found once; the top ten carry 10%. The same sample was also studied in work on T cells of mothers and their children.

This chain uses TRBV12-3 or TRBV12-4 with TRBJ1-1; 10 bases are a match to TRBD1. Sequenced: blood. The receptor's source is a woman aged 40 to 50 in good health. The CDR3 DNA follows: TGTGCCAGCGGGACAGGGGTAGCGAGTACTGAAGCTTTCTTT. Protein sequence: CASGTGVASTEAFF.